The next 10 T cell receptor beta chains were all read from a single sample in a study of blood T cells in healthy people across ages. A J-beta primer mix and a sample-barcoded 5' primer were used in a second PCR of about 7 to 12 cycles. TCRdb reanalysed the 5' RACE reads using MiXCR and keeps one entry per CDR3 protein. Here the sample spans over 1,200,000 distinct CDR3 sequences, roughly 64% being singletons. Sequencing was done on a sample of blood. The source is a man between 18 and 29 years old in good health.

The chain links TRBV15 to TRBJ2-1, with D maybe TRBD1 (5 bases). The germline CDR1 and CDR2 sequences are LNHNV and YYDKDF (reference sequence). The CDR3 has 15 amino acids. The ends were cut back, 0 bases at V and 7 bases at J, with 13 bases in the middle. This chain's CDR3 is CATSRDRNKGNEQFF. As DNA, the CDR3 is TGTGCCACCAGCAGAGATCGTAACAAGGGGAATGAGCAGTTCTTC.

The rearrangement links TRBV7-8 to TRBJ2-1; 8 bases align to TRBD2. J lost 3 bases, V lost 1 base, and 5 bases had no gene match. There are 16 residues in the CDR3. In germline, CDR1 is SGHVS, CDR2 FQNEAQ. For the CDR3, the DNA is TGTGCCAGCAGCTTAGATGGCGGGGGGATCTACAATGAGCAGTTCTTC. Its translation is CASSLDGGGIYNEQFF.

This sequence joins TRBV5-6 and TRBJ2-7; the match to TRBD2 covers 10 bases. This CDR3 is 16 amino acids long. After removal of 3 bases from V and 2 bases from J, the junction contained 8 bases not matched to a gene. CDR1 is SGHDT, CDR2 YYEEEE, per germline. CDR3 amino acids: CASSWGAGTSAYEQYF. CDR3 nucleotides: TGTGCCAGCAGCTGGGGCGCCGGGACTAGCGCCTACGAGCAGTACTTC.

The V call is TRBV29-1, the J call TRBJ2-1, with D perhaps TRBD2 (5 bases). The V end was cut by 3 bases, the J end by 1 base, with 16 bases between. This CDR3 has 16 residues. CDR1 is SQVTM and CDR2 is ANQGSEA in the germline V gene. The CDR3 bases are TGCAGCGTTGAGGTCTTAGCTAGCCCATCCTACAATGAGCAGTTCTTC. This codes for CSVEVLASPSYNEQFF.

The chain employs TRBV10-1 and TRBJ2-7, with D possibly matching TRBD1 (5 bases). V was cut by 8 bases and J by 6 bases, with 17 bases left in between. This CDR3 comprises 13 residues. The V gene's germline CDR1 is WNHNN and CDR2 SYGVQD (reference sequence). CDR3 loop: CASGEGHGREQYF. CDR3 coding DNA: TGCGCCAGCGGGGAAGGACACGGACGCGAGCAGTACTTC.

CDR3 amino acids: CASTLDSTVSVETQYF. The CDR3 nucleotides are TGTGCCAGCACTTTGGACAGTACAGTGTCGGTAGAGACCCAGTACTTC. The J gene is TRBJ2-5, the V gene TRBV6-2 or TRBV6-3; D is perhaps TRBD1 (6 bases). V was cut by 7 bases and J by 4 bases, with 22 bases left in between. Germline CDR1 and CDR2: MNHEY and SVGEGT. The CDR3 is 16 amino acids.

V is TRBV5-5 and J is TRBJ2-2; D ambiguous. The germline V gene encodes CDR1 SGHKS and CDR2 YYEKEE (reference sequence). Trimming removed 0 bases at V and 6 bases at J, with 15 bases between. CDR3 length equals 16 residues. The CDR3 DNA reads as TGTGCCAGCAGCTTGGCCGTTCAGGTTGGACCCGGGGAGCTGTTTTTT. Amino acid sequence: CASSLAVQVGPGELFF.

This rearrangement joins TRBV5-1 to TRBJ2-1, with a possible D match to TRBD1 (6 bases). The CDR3 consists of 17 residues. Germline-derived CDR1 and CDR2 are SGHRS and YFSETQ. Trimming shortened V by 3 bases and J by 2 bases, and 18 bases separated the two germline ends. DNA for the CDR3: TGCGCCAGCAGCTGGGTCCTGAGGGGGTCGACCTACAATGAGCAGTTCTTC. The encoded protein is CASSWVLRGSTYNEQFF.

The V call is TRBV6-5, the J call TRBJ2-4; 9 nucleotides align to TRBD1. The J call could be wrong; TRBJ2-7 is a better fit for the DNA end. The CDR3 loop spans 14 amino acids. CDR1 and CDR2 from the germline V gene are MNHEY and SVGAGI. This CDR3 reads CASTVLGQGNEQYF. In nucleotides, the CDR3 is TGTGCCAGCACTGTGCTGGGACAGGGAAACGAGCAGTACTTC.

This chain joins TRBV7-6 and TRBJ2-4; D call uncertain. TRBJ2-7 matches the DNA end more closely, so the J call is doubtful. Germline values: CDR1 SGHVS, CDR2 FNYEAQ. The CDR3 totals 13 residues. The DNA for the CDR3 is TGTGCCAGCAGCTTAGGAGGTAACGGCGAGCAGTACTTC. It codes for CASSLGGNGEQYF.